This TCR beta chain was sequenced in a study of shared clonotypes between healthy human individuals (TCRdb year 2020). Describing the broader study: Two women and a few men aged 18 to 49 years were included in the cohort. For each donor, CD4 naive and CD4 memory were each given three plates, CD8 naive was given two plates, and CD8 memory was given one plate. Blood TCR repertoires of about five healthy adults were deeply sequenced to estimate repertoire size and the extent of clonotype sharing between individuals. Different laboratories and diverse techniques were used to prepare libraries and sequence TCR repertoires, to increase sequencing depth and limit assay-specific biases. Between about 0.8 and 9 billion PBMCs per donor were obtained by leukapheresis.

Of note for this clone: Its antigen specificity is not known. No base qualities exist here, and no much larger clone lies one base off it.

The donors were healthy, HIV-negative adults with no recently reported acute infections or vaccinations. All donors were Caucasian adults living in Nashville, Tennessee, USA. CD4+ T cells were enriched through magnetic negative selection, after which naive cells were positively selected on CD45RA and the remaining negative fraction served as the memory subset. After blood collection by leukapheresis, PBMCs were isolated using Ficoll-Histopaque density gradient centrifugation and then cryopreserved in the vapor phase of liquid nitrogen. Analytical flow cytometry was used to check the purity and quantity of every magnetically sorted T cell population. Genomic DNA was isolated from every sorted fraction and measured by UV absorbance on a Nanodrop 2000c. Study-level results and caveats: Even with the large sequencing depth, rarefaction of the sorted-subset datasets indicated that sequencing was incomplete. Compared with non-shared clonotypes, clonotypes shared by all four sorted-subset donors had higher generation probabilities. Because the study included only a small number of donors, the genetic and exposure-history diversity represented was limited. Pairwise subsampling indicated that sequencing depth was expected to affect the degree of clonotype sharing among donors. Estimated clonotype richness was generally larger for naive than for memory subsets. Sampling was restricted to blood, and TCR repertoires in tissues likely differ from the TCR repertoires found in blood. When a handful of donors were compared, the shared fraction of clonotypes was roughly 4.8% for naive CD4, 3% to 4% for naive CD8, more than 2% for memory CD4, and around 0.37% for memory CD8.

TCR CDR3 regions were amplified from genomic DNA by multiplex PCR using the deep immunoSEQ assay. For each cell subset, the extracted genomic DNA was distributed evenly across all wells of several immunoSEQ 96-well plates, and each plate served as one replicate. For sorted subsets, 200 ng of genomic DNA, equivalent to roughly 33,000 T cell genomes, went into each replicate PCR. Purified libraries were quantified with a Qubit 3.0 fluorometer, sized on a Bioanalyzer 2100, and re-quantified with the KAPA Library Quantification kit. Every immunoSEQ 96-well plate was sequenced on a dedicated single-read 150-cycle Illumina NextSeq 550 flow cell. In the paper's pipeline: Because the immunoSEQ output included only junctional sequences and no quality scores, the filtering could not be the same as the filtering used for full-length reads. To assign V/J genes and CDR3, sequences were annotated against IMGT germline references using PyIR, a Python wrapper for IgBLAST v1.9. Any read was removed if the V/J assignment was weak (E-value above 1e-6), the CDR3 was missing, or the read contained stop codons, out-of-frame junctions, or ambiguous translated residues. V3J clonotypes were defined by identical inferred V gene, J gene, and CDR3 amino acid sequence. Percentage overlap between repertoires was calculated by dividing the number of shared unique clonotypes by the size of the smaller repertoire. RTK rarefaction, the Chao1 estimator, and Recon v2.1 estimates of unobserved clonotypes were used to assess repertoire richness. OLGA was used to compute generation probabilities for all TCRbeta clonotypes that the gDNA method yielded from several donors. The table was pulled from immuneACCESS by TCRdb, which kept in-frame rearrangements only. Such tables lose some clones; where checked, under half of the loss comes from unresolved V genes, and the rest has no known cause. Clonal size and the V and J genes are those of that table, whereas D and trimming came from the DNA. The sample includes about 2.3 million clones, with 85% to 95% observed a single time. The ten largest clones take up under 0.45% of the sample.

Based on the germline V gene (reference sequence), the CDR1 and CDR2 sequences are MNHEY and SMNVEV. Germline trimming: 1 base from V, 7 bases from J; junction bases outside gene matches: 2. The CDR3 holds 15 amino acids from the cysteine to the phenylalanine. CDR3 DNA only is kept here, 45 bases in frame from base 1. Recombination connected TRBV27 to TRBJ1-4; 11 middle bases align to TRBD1. Sample: naive CD4+ T cells from PBMCs. The cell subset or site label, as the study defines it: CD45RA+ positively selected. This TCR was sampled from a man younger than 35 in good health. Some clones in this sample may be carry-over from other donors' samples. The encoded CDR3 is CASSLWGQGGEKLFF. The nucleotide sequence is TGTGCCAGCAGTTTATGGGGACAGGGGGGTGAAAAACTGTTTTTT. Outside the CDR3, residues come from the reference TRBV27 and TRBJ1-4 proteins, so the full variable domain is: EAQVTQNPRYLITVTGKKLTVTCSQNMNHEYMSWYRQDPGLGLRQIYYSMNVEVTDKGDVPEGYKVSRKEKRNFPLILESPSPNQTSLYFCASSLWGQGGEKLFFGSGTQLSVL.